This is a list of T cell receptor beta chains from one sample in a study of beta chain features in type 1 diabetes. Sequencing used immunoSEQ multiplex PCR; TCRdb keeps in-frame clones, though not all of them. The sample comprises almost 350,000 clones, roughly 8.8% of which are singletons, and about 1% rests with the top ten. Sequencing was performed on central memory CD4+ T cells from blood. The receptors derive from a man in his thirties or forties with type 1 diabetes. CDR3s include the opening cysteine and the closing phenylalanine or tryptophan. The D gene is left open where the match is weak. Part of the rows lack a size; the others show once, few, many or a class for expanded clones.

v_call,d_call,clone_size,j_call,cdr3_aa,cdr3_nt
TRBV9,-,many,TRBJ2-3,CASSVDAGKDTQYF,TGTGCCAGCAGCGTAGACGCCGGGAAAGATACGCAGTATTTT
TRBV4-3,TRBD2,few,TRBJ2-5,CASSQDLSTSGGIQETQYF,TGCGCCAGCAGCCAAGATCTGAGCACTAGCGGAGGGATCCAAGAGACCCAGTACTTC
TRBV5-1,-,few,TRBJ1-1,CASSRDGQRNTEAFF,TGCGCCAGCAGCCGGGACGGACAGAGGAACACTGAAGCTTTCTTT
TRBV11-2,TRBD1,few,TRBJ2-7,CASSLGQSGEQYF,TGTGCCAGCAGCCTGGGACAGAGTGGCGAGCAGTACTTC
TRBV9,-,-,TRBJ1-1,CASSATPDILNTEAFF,TGTGCCAGCAGCGCTACCCCGGACATACTGAACACTGAAGCTTTCTTT
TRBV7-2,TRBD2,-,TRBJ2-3,CASSPSGTTTDTQYF,TGTGCCAGCAGCCCATCGGGGACTACCACAGATACGCAGTATTTT
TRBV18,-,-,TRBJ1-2,CASSPRSEGDYGYTF,TGTGCCAGCTCACCAAGGTCGGAGGGCGACTATGGCTACACCTTC
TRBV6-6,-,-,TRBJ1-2,CASSLQVNYGYTF,TGTGCCAGCAGTCTACAGGTTAACTATGGCTACACCTTC
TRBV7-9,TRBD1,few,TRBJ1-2,CASSLGQGSTYGYTF,TGTGCCAGCAGCCTTGGACAGGGGTCGACCTATGGCTACACCTTC
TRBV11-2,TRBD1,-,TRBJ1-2,CASSTGTGSLDGYTF,TGTGCCAGCAGCACTGGGACAGGAAGTTTGGATGGCTACACCTTC
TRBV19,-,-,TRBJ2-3,CASGGRLTDTQYF,TGTGCCAGCGGGGGGCGCCTCACAGATACGCAGTATTTT
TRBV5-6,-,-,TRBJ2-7,CASSLFSYEQYF,TGTGCCAGCAGCTTGTTTTCCTACGAGCAGTACTTC
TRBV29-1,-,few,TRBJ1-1,CSVEGQGFAEAFF,TGCAGCGTTGAGGGGCAGGGGTTCGCTGAAGCTTTCTTT
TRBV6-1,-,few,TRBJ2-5,CASSSVYQETQYF,TGTGCCAGCAGTTCCGTGTACCAAGAGACCCAGTACTTC
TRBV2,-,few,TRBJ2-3,CASSARDWSTDTQYF,TGTGCCAGCAGCGCCCGGGACTGGAGCACAGATACGCAGTATTTT
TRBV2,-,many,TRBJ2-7,CASSDLTHEQYF,TGTGCCAGCAGTGATTTGACCCACGAGCAGTACTTC
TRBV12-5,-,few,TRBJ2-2,CASGLVQNTGELFF,TGTGCTAGTGGTTTGGTCCAGAACACCGGGGAGCTGTTTTTT
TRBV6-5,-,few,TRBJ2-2,CASTSGSYTGELFF,TGTGCCAGCACGAGCGGGTCCTACACCGGGGAGCTGTTTTTT
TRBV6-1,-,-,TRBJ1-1,CASSRTLRVNTEAFF,TGTGCCAGCAGCCGGACGTTGAGGGTTAACACTGAAGCTTTCTTT
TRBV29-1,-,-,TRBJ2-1,CSVKRGGYNEQFF,TGCAGCGTTAAGAGGGGTGGGTACAATGAGCAGTTCTTC
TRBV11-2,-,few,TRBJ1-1,CASSLGAGDLNTEAFF,TGTGCCAGCAGCTTAGGGGCAGGGGATTTGAACACTGAAGCTTTCTTT
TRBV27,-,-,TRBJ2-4,CASSSYDPTLNIQYF,TGTGCCAGCAGTTCATACGACCCGACCCTCAACATTCAGTACTTC
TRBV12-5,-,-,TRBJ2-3,CASGLGESALVDTQYF,TGTGCTAGTGGTTTGGGGGAATCCGCCCTCGTCGATACGCAGTATTTT
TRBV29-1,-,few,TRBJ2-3,CSVEGGGKDTQYF,TGCAGCGTTGAAGGGGGTGGCAAGGATACGCAGTATTTT
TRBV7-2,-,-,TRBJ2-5,CASSLDGGQETQYF,TGTGCCAGCAGCTTAGACGGGGGACAAGAGACCCAGTACTTC
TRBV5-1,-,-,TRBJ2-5,CASSLVPQETQYF,TGCGCCAGCAGCTTGGTTCCACAAGAGACCCAGTACTTC
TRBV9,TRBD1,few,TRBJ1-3,CASSVVQQGAGNTIYF,TGTGCCAGCAGCGTAGTTCAACAGGGGGCTGGAAACACCATATATTTT
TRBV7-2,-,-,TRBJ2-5,CASSLGLRQETQYF,TGTGCCAGCAGCTTAGGCCTCAGACAAGAGACCCAGTACTTC
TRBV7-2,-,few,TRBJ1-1,CASSLVGGNTEAFF,TGTGCCAGCAGCTTAGTCGGAGGGAACACTGAAGCTTTCTTT
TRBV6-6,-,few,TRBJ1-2,CASSTRRAEENGYTF,TGTGCCAGCAGTACTCGGAGGGCGGAGGAAAATGGCTACACCTTC
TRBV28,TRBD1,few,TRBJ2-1,CASRTTGGGDEQFF,TGTGCCAGCAGGACGACAGGGGGAGGTGATGAGCAGTTCTTC
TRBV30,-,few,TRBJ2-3,CAWNADTQYF,TGTGCCTGGAATGCAGATACGCAGTATTTT
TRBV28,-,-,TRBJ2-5,CASSQSSVQETQYF,TGTGCCAGCAGTCAATCTAGCGTTCAAGAGACCCAGTACTTC
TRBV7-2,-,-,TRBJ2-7,CASSYNGEQYF,TGTGCCAGCAGCTATAACGGCGAGCAGTACTTC
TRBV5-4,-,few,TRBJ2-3,CASSLRTGGPSTDTQYF,TGTGCCAGCAGCTTGAGGACCGGGGGGCCTTCGACAGATACGCAGTATTTT
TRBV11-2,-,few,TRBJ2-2,CASSLTANTGELFF,TGTGCCAGCAGCTTAACAGCTAACACCGGGGAGCTGTTTTTT
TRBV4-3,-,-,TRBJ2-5,CASSRNFPMQTQYF,TGCGCCAGCAGCCGCAACTTCCCAATGCAGACCCAGTACTTC
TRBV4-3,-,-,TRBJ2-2,CASSHEMPGRVGSTGELFF,TGCGCCAGCAGCCACGAAATGCCCGGCAGGGTCGGGAGCACCGGGGAGCTGTTTTTT
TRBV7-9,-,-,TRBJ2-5,CASSLDRGGETQYF,TGTGCCAGCAGCTTAGACAGGGGAGGAGAGACCCAGTACTTC
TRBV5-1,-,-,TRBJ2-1,CASSLEPGTRSYNEQFF,TGCGCCAGCAGCTTGGAGCCGGGGACCCGCTCCTACAATGAGCAGTTCTTC
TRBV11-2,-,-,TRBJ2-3,CASSLRGSIGTDTQYF,TGTGCCAGCAGCTTAAGGGGGTCCATCGGCACAGATACGCAGTATTTT
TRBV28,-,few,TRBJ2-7,CASSLGGKGYEQYF,TGTGCCAGCAGTTTAGGGGGGAAGGGCTACGAGCAGTACTTC
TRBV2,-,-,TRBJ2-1,CASSGNNYNEQFF,TGTGCCAGCAGTGGGAATAATTACAATGAGCAGTTCTTC